This passage covers 11 T cell receptor beta chains from one sample sequenced in a study of CD8+ T cells in alopecia areata. RNA, once extracted, was reverse transcribed into cDNA for use as the sequencing template. Sequencing used immunoSEQ multiplex PCR; TCRdb keeps in-frame clones, though not all of them. The table lists about 97,000 clones, 41% of them singletons. Sequences were obtained from CD4+ T cells sorted from blood. Source of these receptors: a human donor with alopecia areata.

The chain is built from TRBV4-3 and TRBJ2-3; D remains unclear. The CDR3 spans 14 residues. Looked up from germline, CDR1 is LGHNA and CDR2 is YSLEER. The V end lost 0 bases, the J end lost 1 base, and 5 bases lay between the germline ends. The CDR3 nucleotides are TGCGCCAGCAGCCAAGATACCGGCACAGATACGCAGTATTTT. It is translated as CASSQDTGTDTQYF.

The rearrangement uses TRBV29-1 and TRBJ2-7; 7 bases are a match to TRBD1. Germline values: CDR1 SQVTM, CDR2 ANQGSEA. The J segment lost 1 base and the V segment lost 5 bases, leaving 2 bases of the junction unmatched. This CDR3 is built from 12 residues. DNA of the CDR3: TGCAGCGTTAGACAGGGATCCTACGAGCAGTACTTC. Amino acids: CSVRQGSYEQYF.

The chain has TRBV6-1 and TRBJ1-1; unclear D gene. V lost 9 bases and J lost 3, with 17 bases in between. This CDR3 spans 14 amino acids. Germline values: CDR1 MNHNS, CDR2 SASEGT. CDR3 in DNA: TGTGCCAGTCGAGATCTAGGGTCCGACACTGAAGCTTTCTTT. As protein: CASRDLGSDTEAFF.

The rearrangement joins TRBV20-1 to TRBJ2-7; D gene unclear. Germline V gene data show CDR1 as DFQATT and CDR2 as SNEGSKA (reference sequence). The CDR3 is made up of 10 amino acids. V lost 6 bases, J lost 2 bases, and 5 bases lay in between. CDR3 DNA sequence: TGCAGTGCGTCGACCTACGAGCAGTACTTC. Translating it yields CSASTYEQYF.

A single count supports this clone. The chain recombines TRBV4-3 with TRBJ2-7; TRBD1 is a possible D gene (7 bases). Germline V gene sequence: CDR1 LGHNA, CDR2 YSLEER. The length of the CDR3 is 15 residues. The germline V and J ends were trimmed by 0 bases and 9 bases, with 18 bases remaining between them. CDR3 residues: CASSQDHAGRGAQYF. The CDR3 nucleotides read TGCGCCAGCAGCCAAGATCATGCGGGCAGGGGGGCGCAGTACTTC.

The CDR3 DNA follows: TGTGCCAGTAGTATATCCGGGACTCTCTGGGGGCAGTTCTTC. Encoded protein: CASSISGTLWGQFF. V usage is TRBV19 and J usage is TRBJ2-1; D perhaps matches TRBD2 (6 bases). Germline-derived CDR1 and CDR2 are LNHDA and SQIVND (reference sequence). V gave up 2 bases and J gave up 12 bases, with 17 bases separating them. The CDR3 sequence is 14 residues long.

The chain joins TRBV5-1 to TRBJ2-5; TRBD2 matches 9 bases. The CDR3 is made up of 16 amino acids. CDR1 and CDR2 (germline): SGHRS, YFSETQ. The V and J ends lost 0 bases and 1 base, in that order; junction bases with no gene match: 4. The CDR3 reads CASSLVPAGGQETQYF. The CDR3 nucleotides read TGCGCCAGCAGCTTGGTCCCAGCGGGAGGCCAAGAGACCCAGTACTTC.

The chain links TRBV5-1 to TRBJ2-7; 7 nucleotides match TRBD1. Germline V gene lookup returns CDR1 SGHRS and CDR2 YFSETQ. The CDR3 loop spans 14 amino acids. J was trimmed by 2 bases and V by 0 bases; bases with no gene match: 2. CDR3 in DNA: TGCGCCAGCAGCTTGGTGGGACAGCCCTACGAGCAGTACTTC. Translated, it gives CASSLVGQPYEQYF.

The chain employs TRBV10-3 and TRBJ2-7, with 8 bases fitting TRBD1. The J segment lost 5 bases and the V segment lost 7 bases, leaving 7 bases of the junction unmatched. The CDR3 spans 13 residues. Germline-derived CDR1 and CDR2 are ENHRY and SYGVKD. The CDR3 loop is CAITPGTGNEQYF. CDR3 sequence (DNA): TGTGCCATCACCCCCGGGACAGGTAACGAGCAGTACTTC.

This clone showed up just a few times. The chain uses TRBV7-9 and TRBJ2-1; 7 bases align to TRBD2. The trim removed 4 bases at V and 7 bases at J, leaving 7 bases unmatched. Germline CDR1 SEHNR, CDR2 FQNEAQ (reference sequence). The CDR3 is 14 residues long. The CDR3 protein is CASSSVLGGNEQFF. The CDR3 bases are TGTGCCAGCAGCTCAGTTTTGGGGGGGAATGAGCAGTTCTTC.

The chain couples TRBV30 to TRBJ2-1; 9 nucleotides line up with TRBD2. V was clipped by 2 bases and J by 6 bases; unmatched bases: 5. Germline-derived CDR1 and CDR2 are GTSNPN and SVGIG (reference sequence). The CDR3 covers 14 residues. The CDR3 DNA follows: TGTGCCTGGAGTCCGGGACTAGCAAGCAATGAGCAGTTCTTC. It translates to CAWSPGLASNEQFF.